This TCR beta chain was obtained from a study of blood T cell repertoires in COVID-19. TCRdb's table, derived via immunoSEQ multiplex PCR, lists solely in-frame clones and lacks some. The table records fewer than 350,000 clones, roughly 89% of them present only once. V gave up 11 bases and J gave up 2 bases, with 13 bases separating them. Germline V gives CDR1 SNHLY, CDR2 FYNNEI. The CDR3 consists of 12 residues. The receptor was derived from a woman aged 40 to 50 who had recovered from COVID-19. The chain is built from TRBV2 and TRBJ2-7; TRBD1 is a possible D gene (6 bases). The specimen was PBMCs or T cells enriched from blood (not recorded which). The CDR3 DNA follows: TGTGCCGCTACAGGGTCGGCCTACGAGCAGTACTTC. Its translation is CAATGSAYEQYF. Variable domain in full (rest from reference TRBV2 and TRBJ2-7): EPEVTQTPSHQVTQMGQEVILRCVPISNHLYFYWYRQILGQKVEFLVSFYNNEISEKSEIFDDQFSVERPDGSNFTLKIRSTKLEDSAMYFCAATGSAYEQYFGPGTRLTVT.